Following are 8 T cell receptor beta chains from one sample sequenced in a study of beta chain features in type 1 diabetes. Whole-study results and caveats: Moderately but significantly shorter TCRB CDR3s were found in Type 1 diabetes patients in all four CD4+ subsets.

Their antigen targets remain unknown. Expressed TCRB transcripts were sequenced after all isolated RNA was converted to cDNA. Produced via immunoSEQ multiplex PCR; TCRdb's table is partial and in-frame only. Of 600,000 to 700,000 clones listed, over 10% are singletons. Specimen: naive CD4+ T cells from blood. The receptors were gathered from a man aged 30-40 years with type 1 diabetes.

This clone showed up just a few times. This sequence joins TRBV6-6 and TRBJ1-3; 8 bases line up with TRBD1. The V gene end was trimmed by 5 bases and the J gene end by 3 bases; junction bases not matched to a gene: 9. CDR3 length: 16 amino acids. Germline CDR1 is MNHNY and CDR2 is SVGAGI (reference sequence). This CDR3 is CASSPYGQGGGNTIYF. The CDR3 DNA sequence: TGTGCCAGCAGTCCCTATGGACAGGGAGGTGGAAACACCATATATTTT.

This clone was recorded a few times. The chain has TRBV9 and TRBJ1-2, with unresolved D. The germline gives CDR1 SGDLS, CDR2 YYNGEE. V lost 0 bases, J lost 0 bases, and 12 bases lay in between. The CDR3 extends over 16 amino acids. The DNA of the CDR3 is TGTGCCAGCAGCGTAGGATATGGCATCTCTAACTATGGCTACACCTTC. Translated: CASSVGYGISNYGYTF.

This clone was seen only a few times. V gene TRBV9 combines with J gene TRBJ2-7, with unresolved D. The CDR3 runs to 11 residues. Germline values: CDR1 SGDLS, CDR2 YYNGEE. V lost 7 bases to trimming and J lost 3 bases, with 8 bases between them. The CDR3 DNA follows: TGTGCCAGCGGAAAGGACTACGAGCAGTACTTC. The encoded protein is CASGKDYEQYF.

The rearrangement uses TRBV29-1 and TRBJ2-3; D tentatively fits TRBD1 or TRBD2 (5 bases each). Per germline, CDR1 SQVTM and CDR2 ANQGSEA. This CDR3 region has 14 residues. The V gene lost 4 bases and the J gene lost 2 bases, with 13 bases spanning the gap. The CDR3 DNA sequence: TGCAGCGTTGTCTCCGGGACCGCCACAGATACGCAGTATTTT. This sequence encodes CSVVSGTATDTQYF.

V gene TRBV7-9 combines with J gene TRBJ2-1; D possibly corresponds to TRBD1 (5 bases). Germline V gives CDR1 SEHNR, CDR2 FQNEAQ (reference sequence). With 2 bases removed from V and 0 bases from J, the gap between germline ends came to 11 bases. This CDR3 spans 16 amino acids. CDR3 residues: CASSLKGRSSYNEQFF. Here the CDR3 DNA reads TGTGCCAGCAGCTTAAAGGGGCGGAGCTCCTACAATGAGCAGTTCTTC.

This clone was observed a few times. The CDR3 DNA reads as TGTGCCAGCAGCGTAGGGGATGAGACCCAGTACTTC. This sequence encodes CASSVGDETQYF. This chain connects TRBV9 to TRBJ2-5; the D is unclear. The CDR3 consists of 12 residues. Germline V CDR1 and CDR2: SGDLS, YYNGEE. V was cut by 0 bases and J by 5 bases, with 5 bases left in between.

This clone showed up just a few times. This chain connects TRBV7-9 to TRBJ2-1; the D gene is possibly TRBD2 (5 bases). Germline CDR1 and CDR2: SEHNR and FQNEAQ (reference sequence). Between the trimmed V and J ends, which lost 3 bases and 9 bases, there was a span of 12 bases. There are 13 residues in the CDR3. As DNA, the CDR3 is TGTGCCAGCAGCTTCCCGGGGATTGGTGAGCAGTTCTTC. It encodes CASSFPGIGEQFF.

In its sample, this clone was seen a few times. This sequence joins TRBV6-5 and TRBJ1-1; no definite D call. Trimming shortened V by 0 bases and J by 10 bases, and 12 bases separated the two germline ends. In germline, CDR1 is MNHEY, CDR2 SVGAGI. The CDR3 is 13 residues long. CDR3 residues: CASSYSSGLGAFF. In nucleotides, the CDR3 is TGTGCCAGCAGTTACTCGAGCGGGTTAGGAGCTTTCTTT.